These 14 T cell receptor beta chains were sequenced from one sample in a study of human T cells and chemical hapten exposure. TCRdb reprocessed the RACE reads via MiXCR and lists one record per CDR3 protein. Altogether around 380,000 distinct CDR3 sequences are present, 4.8% being singletons, with the ten largest covering approximately 2.5%. The time point was: patch test 1, 2 weeks after DPC sensitization. The treatment denotes: therapeutic diphenylcyclopropenone sensitization with weekly scalp DPC. Sequencing used whole blood, obtained in connection with sensitization to the hapten diphenylcyclopropenone (DPC). These receptors originate from a woman between 50 and 59 years old with alopecia areata. Some clones in this sample may be carry-over from other donors' samples.

This clonotype was seen just once. One base away lies a much larger clone, so this may be a sequencing read error. The V and J genes are TRBV7-3 and TRBJ2-3, with 7 bases matching TRBD2. From germline, CDR1 is SGHTA and CDR2 FQGTGA. V lost 5 bases and J lost 0; bases outside the gene matches: 8. The CDR3 loop spans 16 amino acids. CDR3: CASSVSGELSTDTQYF. CDR3 nucleotides: TGTGCCAGCAGCGTGAGCGGGGAACTTAGCACAGATACGCAGTATTTT.

Details on this clonotype: A clone one base away is much larger, so this may be a read error. This chain links TRBV7-2 with TRBJ2-3; 9 nucleotides agree with TRBD1. The germline CDR1 and CDR2 sequences are SGHTA and FQGNSA. The CDR3 covers 16 residues. CDR3 protein: CAGSEQGARWTDTQYF. As DNA, the CDR3 is TGTGCCGGCAGCGAACAGGGGGCGCGGTGGACAGATACGCAGTATTTT.

This clonotype was seen only a few times. The gene calls are TRBV27 and TRBJ2-2; 7 bases match TRBD1. The V gene's germline CDR1 is MNHEY and CDR2 SMNVEV (reference sequence). V lost 6 bases to trimming and J lost 2 bases; unmatched junction nucleotides: 12. The CDR3 is made up of 17 amino acids. The chain's CDR3 is CASSREQGRVNTGELFF. The CDR3 DNA is TGTGCCAGCAGCCGTGAACAGGGGCGAGTAAACACCGGGGAGCTGTTTTTT.

This clonotype came up a few times. The chain uses TRBV7-2 and TRBJ2-7; unclear D gene. The CDR3 length is 12 residues. The V gene lost 1 base and the J gene lost 10 bases, with 11 bases spanning the gap. Germline V gene data show CDR1 as SGHTA and CDR2 as FQGNSA. Written as DNA, the CDR3 is TGTGCCAGCAGCTTAGGTGGAGCGAGACAGTACTTC. It is translated as CASSLGGARQYF.

This clonotype occurred many times. This sequence joins TRBV2 and TRBJ1-5, with D perhaps matching TRBD1 (5 bases). V lost 7 bases to trimming and J lost 1 base, with 11 bases between them. The CDR3 loop spans 14 amino acids. The germline gives CDR1 SNHLY, CDR2 FYNNEI. DNA for the CDR3: TGTGCCAGCACCAAGGGGCAAAGCAATCAGCCCCAGCATTTT. Translated: CASTKGQSNQPQHF.

This chain connects TRBV6-1 to TRBJ1-1; TRBD1 aligns across 7 bases. The CDR3 runs 15 residues. Looked up from germline, CDR1 is MNHNS and CDR2 is SASEGT. Trimming took 2 bases from V and 11 from J; bases not matched to a gene: 14. CDR3 loop: CASSEKGGPQYPAFF. The CDR3 DNA sequence: TGTGCCAGCAGTGAAAAAGGGGGCCCGCAGTATCCGGCTTTCTTT.

This clonotype was picked up a small number of times. The V and J genes are TRBV27 and TRBJ1-4, with unresolved D. The CDR3 is 12 amino acids. CDR1 MNHEY and CDR2 SMNVEV come from the germline V gene (reference sequence). Trimming took 4 bases from V and 2 from J, leaving 2 bases between them. The chain's CDR3 is CASSYTNEKLFF. CDR3 nucleotides: TGTGCCAGCAGTTATACTAATGAAAAACTGTTTTTT.

This clonotype was observed at least ten times. This chain links TRBV3-1 with TRBJ2-1; 7 bases are a match to TRBD2. From germline, CDR1 is LGHDT and CDR2 YNNKEL (reference sequence). Trimming at V came to 8 bases and at J to 3 bases, leaving 4 bases not matched to a gene. The CDR3 is made up of 13 amino acids. CDR3 bases: TGTGCCAGCGGGGCTAGCGGCTACAATGAGCAGTTCTTC. It codes for CASGASGYNEQFF.

The J gene is TRBJ1-2, the V gene TRBV5-1; the D is unclear. The CDR3 covers 13 residues. Germline loops: CDR1 SGHRS, CDR2 YFSETQ. V was shortened by 0 bases and J by 8 bases, with 11 bases between the two germline ends. CDR3: CASSLDSQTGYTF. In nucleotides, the CDR3 is TGCGCCAGCAGCTTGGATAGCCAGACGGGCTACACCTTC.

The rearrangement uses TRBV12-3 or TRBV12-4 and TRBJ2-2; 7 bases match TRBD1. This CDR3 region has 16 residues. V trimming: 6 bases; J trimming: 1 base; junction bases outside the gene matches: 8. DNA for the CDR3: TGTGCCAGCAGCCAGACAGGGTTGAAGAACACCGGGGAGCTGTTTTTT. Its translation is CASSQTGLKNTGELFF.

This clonotype has only a few counts. The chain links TRBV2 to TRBJ2-7, with a tentative D call TRBD1 (6 bases). This CDR3 is 14 amino acids long. Per germline, CDR1 SNHLY and CDR2 FYNNEI. The V end lost 7 bases, the J end lost 0 bases, and 13 bases lay between the germline ends. The CDR3 sequence is CASNTRDISYEQYF. DNA of the CDR3: TGTGCCAGCAACACAAGGGACATCTCCTACGAGCAGTACTTC.

This clonotype was counted between two and nine times. V is TRBV10-1 and J is TRBJ2-1; the match to TRBD2 covers 14 bases. The germline gives CDR1 WNHNN, CDR2 SYGVQD (reference sequence). Trimming took 5 bases from V and 6 from J; bases not matched to a gene: 6. The CDR3 spans 16 residues. CDR3 loop: CASSKPGLAGANEQFF. In DNA form, the CDR3 reads TGCGCCAGCAGTAAACCGGGACTAGCGGGAGCCAATGAGCAGTTCTTC.

This clonotype was found many times. This sequence joins TRBV2 and TRBJ2-7; D not resolved. CDR1 is SNHLY and CDR2 is FYNNEI in the germline V gene. Trimming stripped 0 bases from V and 6 bases from J, with 6 bases between. CDR3 size: 12 residues. The CDR3 DNA is TGTGCCAGCAGTGAAGCCCGGTTCGAGCAGTACTTC. Encoded protein: CASSEARFEQYF.

V gene TRBV7-2 combines with J gene TRBJ2-5, with TRBD2 identical over 10 bases. The CDR3 is 15 residues long. CDR1 is SGHTA and CDR2 is FQGNSA in the germline V gene. V lost 6 bases and J lost 2; bases outside the gene matches: 6. CDR3 protein: CASSRLAGEQETQYF. In DNA, the CDR3 is TGTGCCAGCAGTCGCCTAGCGGGGGAGCAAGAGACCCAGTACTTC.